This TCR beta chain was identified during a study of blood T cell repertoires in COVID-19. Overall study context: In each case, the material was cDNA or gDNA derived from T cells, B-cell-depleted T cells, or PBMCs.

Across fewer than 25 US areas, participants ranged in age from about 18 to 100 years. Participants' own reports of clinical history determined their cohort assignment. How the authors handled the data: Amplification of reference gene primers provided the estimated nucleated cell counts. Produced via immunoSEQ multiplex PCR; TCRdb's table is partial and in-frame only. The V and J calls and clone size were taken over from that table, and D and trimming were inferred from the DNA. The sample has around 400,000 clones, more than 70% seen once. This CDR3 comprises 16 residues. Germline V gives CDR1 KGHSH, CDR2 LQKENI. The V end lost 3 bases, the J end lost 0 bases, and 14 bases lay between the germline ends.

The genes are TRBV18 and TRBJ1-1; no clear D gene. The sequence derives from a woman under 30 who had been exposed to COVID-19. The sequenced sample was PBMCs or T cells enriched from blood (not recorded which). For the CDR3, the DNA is TGTGCCAGCTCACCGCCGGGAGCTACCTTGAACACTGAAGCTTTCTTT. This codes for CASSPPGATLNTEAFF.